One sample yielded the 18 T cell receptor beta chains listed below, sequenced in a study of response to subunit inactivated influenza vaccine. TCRdb fed the RT-PCR reads into MiXCR, producing one record per CDR3 protein. In the table there are roughly 500,000 distinct CDR3 sequences, 15% to 20% of which are singletons. The sequenced sample was CD4+ T cells sorted from PBMCs, obtained approximately 25 months after vaccination. The receptors were sampled from a man between 50 and 69 years old who received an inactivated influenza vaccine.

This clonotype was observed many times. CDR3 sequence (DNA): TGCAGCGTCCGAGGACTAGCGGGAGCTGAGCAGTTCTTC. Protein sequence: CSVRGLAGAEQFF. The chain couples TRBV29-1 to TRBJ2-1; 13 positions agree with TRBD2. This CDR3 is 13 amino acids long. V lost 6 bases and J lost 9; bases outside the gene matches: 5. Germline V gives CDR1 SQVTM, CDR2 ANQGSEA.

This clonotype was seen many times. V is TRBV12-3 or TRBV12-4 and J is TRBJ2-2; TRBD2 matches at 10 bases. This CDR3 has 14 amino acids. After removal of 6 bases from V and 6 bases from J, the junction contained 4 bases not matched to a gene. The DNA for the CDR3 is TGTGCCAGCAGGCTAGCGGGAGCCCCCGGGGAGCTGTTTTTT. It translates to CASRLAGAPGELFF.

The sample holds a few counts of this clonotype. The genes are TRBV28 and TRBJ2-3; TRBD2 matches 8 bases. CDR3 length equals 15 residues. Germline CDR1 and CDR2: MDHEN and SYDVKM. The ends lost 5 bases at V and 3 bases at J; junction bases unmatched: 7. The CDR3 DNA follows: TGTGCCAGCAGTACGGCGGGGGGCGGGACAGATACGCAGTATTTT. Its translation: CASSTAGGGTDTQYF.

This clonotype was seen a handful of times. The gene calls are TRBV28 and TRBJ2-6; 10 bases line up with TRBD1. CDR1 MDHEN and CDR2 SYDVKM come from the germline V gene. V was pared by 6 bases and J by 0 bases, with 11 bases of the junction left unmatched. The CDR3 extends over 19 amino acids. Written as DNA, the CDR3 is TGTGCCAGCAGCTGGCCACCGGGACAGGGGCCCTCTGGGGCCAACGTCCTGACTTTC. Amino acid sequence: CASSWPPGQGPSGANVLTF.

This clonotype has only a few counts. The chain links TRBV7-2 to TRBJ1-5; the D is unclear. Germline loops: CDR1 SGHTA, CDR2 FQGNSA. This CDR3 has 13 residues. Trimming removed 2 bases at V and 5 bases at J, with 7 bases between. CDR3 protein: CASSLLNDQPQHF. The CDR3 DNA reads as TGTGCCAGCAGCTTATTGAATGATCAGCCCCAGCATTTT.

At least ten counts were recorded for this clonotype. The CDR3 loop reads CSVGQSRPGDIQYF. The CDR3 region has the DNA TGCAGCGTTGGACAGTCCCGTCCGGGGGACATTCAGTACTTC. This chain connects TRBV29-1 to TRBJ2-4, with D perhaps TRBD2 (6 bases). The CDR3 runs 14 residues. Germline V lookup: CDR1 SQVTM, CDR2 ANQGSEA. Trimming pared 4 bases from V and 8 bases from J, leaving 18 bases between. Full variable domain (remainder filled in from reference TRBV29-1 and TRBJ2-4): SAVISQKPSRDICQRGTSLTIQCQVDSQVTMMFWYRQQPGQSLTLIATANQGSEATYESGFVIDKFPISRPNLTFSTLTVSNMSPEDSSIYLCSVGQSRPGDIQYFGAGTRLSVL.

Only a few counts were recorded for this clonotype. The V gene is TRBV9, the J gene TRBJ2-1; unclear D gene. CDR3 size: 17 residues. Per the germline V gene, CDR1 is SGDLS and CDR2 is YYNGEE. The germline V and J ends were trimmed by 0 bases and 2 bases, with 15 bases remaining between them. CDR3 loop: CASSVAGNTATYNEQFF. Here the CDR3 DNA reads TGTGCCAGCAGCGTAGCTGGGAATACCGCAACCTACAATGAGCAGTTCTTC.

The J gene is TRBJ2-5, the V gene TRBV20-1; D is tentatively TRBD1 or TRBD2 (6 bases each). CDR3 length: 15 residues. CDR1 is DFQATT, CDR2 SNEGSKA, per germline (reference sequence). The V and J ends lost 4 bases and 2 bases respectively, with 17 bases between them. CDR3 region: CSAKGLEGTQETQYF. The CDR3 nucleotides read TGCAGTGCTAAGGGGTTGGAGGGGACACAAGAGACCCAGTACTTC.

In this sample, this clonotype turned up a few times. The chain employs TRBV20-1 and TRBJ2-3, with 10 positions matching TRBD2. Trimming removed 0 bases from V and 3 bases from J; junction bases left unmatched: 3. The CDR3 totals 15 residues. CDR1 is DFQATT and CDR2 is SNEGSKA in the germline V gene (reference sequence). This CDR3 is CSARDLSGRTDTQYF. The CDR3 bases are TGCAGTGCTAGAGACCTTAGCGGGAGGACAGATACGCAGTATTTT.

The chain couples TRBV28 to TRBJ2-5; D gene uncertain. Trimming pared 3 bases from V and 2 bases from J, leaving 13 bases between. Germline V gene sequence: CDR1 MDHEN, CDR2 SYDVKM. The CDR3 loop spans 15 amino acids. The CDR3 sequence: CASSFRLIEQETQYF. DNA for the CDR3: TGTGCCAGCAGTTTTCGGCTAATCGAACAAGAGACCCAGTACTTC.

This chain joins TRBV4-2 and TRBJ2-4; D is ambiguous. The V end lost 0 bases, the J end lost 16 bases, and 19 bases lay between the germline ends. CDR3 length: 14 amino acids. Per the germline V gene, CDR1 is LGHNA and CDR2 is YNFKEQ. The CDR3 sequence: CASSQEREGRLQYF. In DNA form, the CDR3 reads TGTGCCAGCAGCCAAGAAAGAGAAGGACGGTTGCAATACTTC.

This sequence joins TRBV27 and TRBJ2-1; TRBD1 agrees at 9 bases. The CDR3 has 16 residues. V shed 3 bases and J 7 bases; nucleotides not matched to a gene: 10. Per the germline V gene, CDR1 is MNHEY and CDR2 is SMNVEV (reference sequence). The CDR3 is CASSFMADRGKNEQFF. The CDR3 DNA sequence: TGTGCCAGCAGTTTTATGGCAGACAGGGGGAAGAATGAGCAGTTCTTC.

This clonotype has only a few counts. V and J are TRBV18 and TRBJ2-2; 7 bases line up with TRBD1. The CDR3 covers 16 residues. Germline trimming cut 0 bases from V and 3 bases from J; bases unmatched to any gene: 4. CDR1 KGHSH and CDR2 LQKENI come from the germline V gene. CDR3 in amino acids: CASSPPTGLDTGELFF. CDR3 nucleotides: TGTGCCAGCTCACCACCGACAGGGTTGGACACCGGGGAGCTGTTTTTT.

The genes are TRBV6-2 or TRBV6-3 and TRBJ2-7; maybe TRBD1 (5 bases). CDR1 is MNHEY, CDR2 SVGEGT, per germline. The CDR3 loop spans 14 amino acids. Trimming removed 2 bases from V and 2 bases from J, with 10 bases in between. The CDR3 DNA follows: TGTGCCAGCAGTTACGGCGCGACAGCCTACGAGCAGTACTTC. Translation gives CASSYGATAYEQYF.

The rearrangement links TRBV6-1 to TRBJ2-3; no definite D call. CDR1 and CDR2 (germline): MNHNS, SASEGT. The CDR3 has 14 residues. Trimming left V 6 bases short and J 0 bases short, with 10 bases between. CDR3 sequence reads: CASRVVLSTDTQYF. CDR3 nucleotide sequence: TGTGCCAGCAGGGTTGTGCTTAGCACAGATACGCAGTATTTT.

This clonotype was recorded a few times. The rearrangement uses TRBV10-3 and TRBJ2-1; tentatively, D is TRBD1 or TRBD2 (6 bases each). Deletions cut 10 bases from V and 2 bases from J, with 18 bases between. The germline V gene encodes CDR1 ENHRY and CDR2 SYGVKD. The CDR3 is made up of 15 amino acids. The CDR3 protein is CATLGGTGTYNEQFF. For the CDR3, the DNA is TGTGCCACCTTGGGGGGTACAGGGACCTACAATGAGCAGTTCTTC.

This clonotype was detected a few times. V usage is TRBV7-3 and J usage is TRBJ2-2; the D gene could be TRBD1 or TRBD2 (5 bases each). V was trimmed by 3 bases and J by 4 bases, leaving 9 bases between them. This CDR3 region has 14 residues. CDR1 SGHTA and CDR2 FQGTGA come from the germline V gene. The CDR3 is CASSFVGGTGELFF. CDR3 in DNA: TGTGCCAGCAGCTTTGTTGGGGGCACCGGGGAGCTGTTTTTT.

This clonotype was detected only a few times. The V and J genes are TRBV6-1 and TRBJ1-1; 8 bases fit TRBD1. The CDR3 covers 12 residues. J gave up 7 bases and V 6 bases, and 4 bases lay outside the gene matches. The V gene's germline CDR1 is MNHNS and CDR2 SASEGT. CDR3 nucleotides: TGTGCCAGCAGGGGACAGGCTGGTGAAGCTTTCTTT. Residues: CASRGQAGEAFF.